These 18 T cell receptor beta chains originate from one sample sequenced in a study of CD8 T cells in Susac syndrome. With random hexamers, reverse transcription was performed on about 0.5 to 1 ug of RNA. TCRdb re-called the immunoSEQ multiplex PCR reads with MiXCR, one entry per CDR3 protein. The sample yields about 80,000 distinct CDR3 sequences, over 85% seen once. Sequences were obtained from CD8+ T cells from PBMCs. The receptors here all came from a human donor with Susac syndrome.

CDR3 in amino acids: CATSHSSYNEQFF. In DNA form, the CDR3 reads TGTGCCACCAGTCACAGCTCCTACAATGAGCAGTTCTTC. This chain uses TRBV24-1 with TRBJ2-1, with D hard to call. There are 13 residues in the CDR3. Between the trimmed V and J ends, which lost 6 bases and 0 bases, there was a span of 5 bases. Germline V gene sequence: CDR1 KGHDR, CDR2 SFDVKD.

The J gene is TRBJ1-2, the V gene TRBV7-9; possibly TRBD1 for D (5 bases). Germline lookup yields CDR1 SEHNR and CDR2 FQNEAQ (reference sequence). There are 12 residues in the CDR3. Trimming pared 2 bases from V and 6 bases from J, leaving 7 bases between. The CDR3 loop is CASSLQGNGYTF. In nucleotides, the CDR3 is TGTGCCAGCAGCTTACAGGGAAATGGCTACACCTTC.

This clonotype was observed a few times. The gene calls are TRBV7-8 and TRBJ2-5, with D hard to call. From germline, CDR1 is SGHVS and CDR2 FQNEAQ. V gave up 1 base and J gave up 2 bases, with 8 bases separating them. The CDR3 runs to 14 residues. The CDR3 reads CASSLDIQQETQYF. CDR3 nucleotide sequence: TGTGCCAGCAGCTTAGACATTCAGCAAGAGACCCAGTACTTC.

V gene TRBV21-1 combines with J gene TRBJ2-3. TRBV21-1 is tagged as a pseudogene. There are 12 residues in the CDR3. The DNA of the CDR3 is TGTGCCAGCAGCGAGTGGGTAGATACGCAGTATTTT. This translates into CASSEWVDTQYF.

In nucleotides, the CDR3 is TGTGCCAGCGGGACAGGGGATAATTCACCCCTCCACTTT. Encoded protein: CASGTGDNSPLHF. This sequence joins TRBV7-9 and TRBJ1-6, with 10 positions matching TRBD1. With 8 bases clipped from V and 5 bases from J, the junction kept 0 bases outside the gene matches. The CDR3 contains 13 residues. Germline V lookup: CDR1 SEHNR, CDR2 FQNEAQ (reference sequence).

V and J are TRBV19 and TRBJ2-7; D is unclear. This CDR3 contains 12 residues. CDR1 and CDR2 (germline): LNHDA, SQIVND (reference sequence). V lost 6 bases and J 5 bases, leaving 11 bases between the germline ends. The CDR3 DNA sequence: TGTGCCAGTAGATCTAGGGTTAACGAGCAGTACTTC. This gives the protein CASRSRVNEQYF.

The chain couples TRBV10-3 to TRBJ2-3; 7 bases match TRBD2. Germline CDR1 is ENHRY and CDR2 is SYGVKD. This CDR3 spans 15 amino acids. V lost 3 bases, J lost 2 bases, and 5 bases stayed unmatched. For the CDR3, the DNA is TGTGCCATCAGTGAAGCGGGGACCTTCACAGATACGCAGTATTTT. Its protein product is CAISEAGTFTDTQYF.

The CDR3 bases are TGTGCCAGCAGCTTGAGAGGCGGGACAGGGGATCAAAAGCGGGCCTACGAGCAGTACTTC. It codes for CASSLRGGTGDQKRAYEQYF. V and J are TRBV5-6 and TRBJ2-7, with 10 positions matching TRBD1. CDR1 and CDR2 (germline): SGHDT, YYEEEE. This CDR3 is 20 amino acids long. The ends lost 1 base at V and 2 bases at J; junction bases unmatched: 18.

The chain uses TRBV7-1 and TRBJ2-1; TRBD2 matches at 15 bases. TRBV7-1 is an open reading frame, and its role is uncertain. The CDR3 runs 24 residues. Trimming at V came to 5 bases and at J to 1 base, leaving 24 bases not matched to a gene. The CDR3 bases are TGTGCCAGCAGCCCCATCTGGTCCCGAACGGGACTAGCGGGAGGAAATATTTCCTACAATGAGCAGTTCTTC. This sequence encodes CASSPIWSRTGLAGGNISYNEQFF.

This clonotype was picked up one time. V and J are TRBV12-3 or TRBV12-4 and TRBJ2-5, with TRBD1 matching over 8 bases. V shed 6 bases and J 5 bases; nucleotides not matched to a gene: 8. This CDR3 spans 14 amino acids. The CDR3 loop reads CASSQDRGFETQYF. The CDR3 DNA reads as TGTGCCAGCAGCCAAGACAGGGGTTTTGAGACCCAGTACTTC.

The V call is TRBV7-9, the J call TRBJ1-2, with 7 bases matching TRBD1. Germline CDR1 reads SEHNR; CDR2 reads FQNEAQ (reference sequence). The V and J ends lost 5 bases and 7 bases, in that order; junction bases with no gene match: 7. This CDR3 is built from 13 residues. CDR3 region: CASSHRGDGGYTF. CDR3 sequence (DNA): TGTGCCAGCAGCCACAGGGGAGATGGTGGCTACACCTTC.

V is TRBV20-1 and J is TRBJ2-1; 10 nucleotides line up with TRBD2. With 3 bases clipped from V and 1 base from J, the junction kept 9 bases outside the gene matches. Germline CDR1 reads DFQATT; CDR2 reads SNEGSKA (reference sequence). CDR3 length: 17 amino acids. The CDR3, as DNA: TGCAGTGCTAGTGCTAGCGGGAGTTACCTATCCTACAATGAGCAGTTCTTC. Translation gives CSASASGSYLSYNEQFF.

The rearrangement links TRBV19 to TRBJ2-1, with 11 nucleotides matching TRBD2. Germline CDR1 is LNHDA and CDR2 is SQIVND (reference sequence). The CDR3 totals 14 residues. V trimming: 6 bases; J trimming: 5 bases; junction bases outside the gene matches: 3. CDR3 in amino acids: CASRQLAGDNEQFF. The CDR3 DNA reads TGTGCCAGTAGGCAACTAGCGGGGGACAATGAGCAGTTCTTC.

The chain links TRBV29-1 to TRBJ2-7; TRBD1 agrees at 9 bases. In germline, CDR1 is SQVTM, CDR2 ANQGSEA. Losses at the gene ends were 5 bases for V and 5 bases for J; bases not matched to a gene: 7. This CDR3 region has 13 residues. In DNA form, the CDR3 reads TGCAGCGTTTCCGGGACAGGGCCACACGAGCAGTACTTC. Amino acid sequence: CSVSGTGPHEQYF.

The chain is built from TRBV4-3 and TRBJ2-1, with TRBD2 matching 8 bases. CDR1 is LGHNA, CDR2 YSLEER, per germline. The CDR3 loop spans 16 amino acids. Unmatched junction bases numbered 6, after V lost 0 bases and J lost 5 bases. CDR3 sequence (DNA): TGCGCCAGCAGCCAAGATGGCCTAGCGGGTGACAATGAGCAGTTCTTC. Protein sequence: CASSQDGLAGDNEQFF.

This chain uses TRBV29-1 with TRBJ1-2; TRBD1 agrees at 7 bases. This CDR3 spans 15 amino acids. The germline V gene encodes CDR1 SQVTM and CDR2 ANQGSEA. The J segment lost 2 bases and the V segment lost 3 bases, leaving 9 bases of the junction unmatched. CDR3 nucleotides: TGCAGCGTTGATATACCGGGACAGCCAAACTATGGCTACACCTTC. It yields the protein CSVDIPGQPNYGYTF.

The chain recombines TRBV5-6 with TRBJ1-2, with D unclear. Trimming pared 0 bases from V and 5 bases from J, leaving 14 bases between. The CDR3 runs to 15 residues. CDR1 and CDR2 from the germline V gene are SGHDT and YYEEEE. CDR3 in DNA: TGTGCCAGCAGCTTGGGAGTCATTGATCGGTATGGCTACACCTTC. Residues: CASSLGVIDRYGYTF.

The chain recombines TRBV18 with TRBJ2-1, with D uncertain. Germline V gene lookup returns CDR1 KGHSH and CDR2 LQKENI. The CDR3 extends over 13 amino acids. V gave up 0 bases and J gave up 5 bases, with 5 bases separating them. CDR3 in DNA: TGTGCCAGCTCACCACCGTCGGACAATGAGCAGTTCTTC. It specifies CASSPPSDNEQFF.